This T cell receptor (beta chain) was sequenced during a study of radiotherapy plus CTLA-4 blockade in lung cancer. Study in general: In 18% of patients, objective responses were seen; roughly 30% had disease control. Findings of the study overall: Some TCR clones had been derived from tumors. These clones expanded in peripheral blood after radiotherapy plus ipilimumab.

CDR1 and CDR2 (germline): SEHNR, FQNEAQ (reference sequence). This CDR3 comprises 15 residues. V trimming: 4 bases; J trimming: 1 base; junction bases outside the gene matches: 7. On this clone: Its cognate antigen is unknown.

The protocol was immunoSEQ multiplex PCR, while the TCRdb copy is restricted to in-frame clones and leaves out a portion. The sample yields fewer than 70,000 clones, around 80% seen once. This TCR derives from a human donor with non-small cell lung cancer who had a complete response to radiotherapy plus ipilimumab. The starting material was peripheral blood, obtained from a patient treated with radiotherapy plus ipilimumab. V gene TRBV7-9 combines with J gene TRBJ2-7; 7 bases are shared with TRBD1. The CDR3 nucleotides are TGTGCCAGCAGCTCCGGACAGGCAATTTCCTACGAGCAGTACTTC. Its translation is CASSSGQAISYEQYF.